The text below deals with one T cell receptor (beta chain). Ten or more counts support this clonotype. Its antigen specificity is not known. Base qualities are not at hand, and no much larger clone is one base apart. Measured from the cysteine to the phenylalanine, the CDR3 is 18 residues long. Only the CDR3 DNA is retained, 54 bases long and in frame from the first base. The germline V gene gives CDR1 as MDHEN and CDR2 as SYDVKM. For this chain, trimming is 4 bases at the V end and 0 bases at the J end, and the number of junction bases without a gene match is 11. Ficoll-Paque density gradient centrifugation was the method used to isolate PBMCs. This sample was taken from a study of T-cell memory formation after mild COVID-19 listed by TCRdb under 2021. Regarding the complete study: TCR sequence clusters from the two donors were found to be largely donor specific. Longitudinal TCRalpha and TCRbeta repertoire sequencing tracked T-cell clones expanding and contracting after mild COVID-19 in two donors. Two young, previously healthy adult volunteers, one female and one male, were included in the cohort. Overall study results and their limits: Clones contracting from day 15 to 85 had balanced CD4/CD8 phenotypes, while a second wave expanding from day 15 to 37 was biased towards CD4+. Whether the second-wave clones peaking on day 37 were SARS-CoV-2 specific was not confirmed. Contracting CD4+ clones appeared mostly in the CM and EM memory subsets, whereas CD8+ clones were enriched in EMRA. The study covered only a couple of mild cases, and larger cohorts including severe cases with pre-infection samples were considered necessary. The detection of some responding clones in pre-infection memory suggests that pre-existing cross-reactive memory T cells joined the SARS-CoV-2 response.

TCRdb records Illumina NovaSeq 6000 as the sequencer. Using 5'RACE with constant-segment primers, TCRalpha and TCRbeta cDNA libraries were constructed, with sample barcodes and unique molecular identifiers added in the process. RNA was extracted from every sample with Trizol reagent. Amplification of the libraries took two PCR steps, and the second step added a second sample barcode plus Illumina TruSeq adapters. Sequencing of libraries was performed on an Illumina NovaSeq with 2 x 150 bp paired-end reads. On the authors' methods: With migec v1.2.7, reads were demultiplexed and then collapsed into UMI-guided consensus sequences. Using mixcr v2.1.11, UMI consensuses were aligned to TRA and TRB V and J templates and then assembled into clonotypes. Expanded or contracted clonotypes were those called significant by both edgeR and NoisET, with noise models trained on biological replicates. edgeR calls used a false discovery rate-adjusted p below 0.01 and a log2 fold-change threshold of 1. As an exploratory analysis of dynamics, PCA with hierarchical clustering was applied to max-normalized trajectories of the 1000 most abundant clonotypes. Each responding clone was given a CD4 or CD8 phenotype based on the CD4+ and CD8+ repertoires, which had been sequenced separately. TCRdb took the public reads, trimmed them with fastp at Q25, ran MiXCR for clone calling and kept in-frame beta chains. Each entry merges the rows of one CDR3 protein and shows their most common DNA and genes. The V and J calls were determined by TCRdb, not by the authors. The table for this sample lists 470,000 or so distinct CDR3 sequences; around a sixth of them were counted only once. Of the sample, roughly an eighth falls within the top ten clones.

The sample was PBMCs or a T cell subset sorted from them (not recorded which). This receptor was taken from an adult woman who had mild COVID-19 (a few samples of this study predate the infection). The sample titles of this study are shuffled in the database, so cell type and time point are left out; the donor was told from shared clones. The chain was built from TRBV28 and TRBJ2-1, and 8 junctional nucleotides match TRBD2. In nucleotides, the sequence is TGTGCCAGCAGTTCCCAAGGACTAGCCGTGAGCTCCTACAATGAGCAGTTCTTC. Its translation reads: CASSSQGLAVSSYNEQFF. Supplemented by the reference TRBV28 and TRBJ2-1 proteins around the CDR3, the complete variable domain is DVKVTQSSRYLVKRTGEKVFLECVQDMDHENMFWYRQDPGLGLRLIYFSYDVKMKEKGDIPEGYSVSREKKERFSLILESASTNQTSMYLCASSSQGLAVSSYNEQFFGPGTRLTVL.